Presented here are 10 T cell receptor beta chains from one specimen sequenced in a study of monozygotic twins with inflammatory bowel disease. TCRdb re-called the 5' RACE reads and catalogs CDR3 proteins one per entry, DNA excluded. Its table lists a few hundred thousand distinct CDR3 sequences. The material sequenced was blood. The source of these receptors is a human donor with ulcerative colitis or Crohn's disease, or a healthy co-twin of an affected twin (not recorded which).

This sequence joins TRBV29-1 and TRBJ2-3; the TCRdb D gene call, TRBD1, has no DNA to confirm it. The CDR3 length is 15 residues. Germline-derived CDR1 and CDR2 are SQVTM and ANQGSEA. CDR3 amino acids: CSVEPRGASTDTQYF.

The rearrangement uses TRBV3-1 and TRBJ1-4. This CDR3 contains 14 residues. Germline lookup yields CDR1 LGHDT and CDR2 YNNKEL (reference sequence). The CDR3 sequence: CASRSGVTNEKLFF.

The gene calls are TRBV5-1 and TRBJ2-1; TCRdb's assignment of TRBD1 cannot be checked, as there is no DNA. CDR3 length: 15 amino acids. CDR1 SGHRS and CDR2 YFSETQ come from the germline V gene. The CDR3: CASSTGQGEYNEQFF.

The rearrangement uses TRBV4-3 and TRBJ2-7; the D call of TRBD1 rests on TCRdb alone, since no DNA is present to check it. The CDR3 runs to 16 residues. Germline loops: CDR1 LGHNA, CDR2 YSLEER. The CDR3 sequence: CASSQSTGTGPYEQYF.

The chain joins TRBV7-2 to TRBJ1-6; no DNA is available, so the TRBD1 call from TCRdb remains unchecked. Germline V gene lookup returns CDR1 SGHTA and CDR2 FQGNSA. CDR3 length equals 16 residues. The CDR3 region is CASSIAGTEINSPLHF. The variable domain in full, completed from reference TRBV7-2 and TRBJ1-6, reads GAGVSQSPSNKVTEKGKDVELRCDPISGHTALYWYRQSLGQGLEFLIYFQGNSAPDKSGLPSDRFSAERTGGSVSTLTIQRTQQEDSAVYLCASSIAGTEINSPLHFGNGTRLTVT.

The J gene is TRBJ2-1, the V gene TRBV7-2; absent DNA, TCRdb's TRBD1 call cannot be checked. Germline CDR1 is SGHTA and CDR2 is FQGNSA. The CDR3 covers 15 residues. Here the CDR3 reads CASSLTRVAYNEQFF.

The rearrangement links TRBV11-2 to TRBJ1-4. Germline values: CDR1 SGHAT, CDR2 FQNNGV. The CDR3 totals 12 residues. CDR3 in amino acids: CASSLALEKLFF. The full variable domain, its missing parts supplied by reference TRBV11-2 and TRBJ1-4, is EAGVAQSPRYKIIEKRQSVAFWCNPISGHATLYWYQQILGQGPKLLIQFQNNGVVDDSQLPKDRFSAERLKGVDSTLKIQPAKLEDSAVYLCASSLALEKLFFGSGTQLSVL.

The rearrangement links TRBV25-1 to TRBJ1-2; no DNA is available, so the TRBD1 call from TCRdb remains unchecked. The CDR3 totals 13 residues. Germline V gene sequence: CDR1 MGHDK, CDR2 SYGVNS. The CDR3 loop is CASSPTRGYGYTF.

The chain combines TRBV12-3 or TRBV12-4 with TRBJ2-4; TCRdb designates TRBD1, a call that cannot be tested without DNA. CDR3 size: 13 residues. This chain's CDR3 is CASSRGAKNIQYF.

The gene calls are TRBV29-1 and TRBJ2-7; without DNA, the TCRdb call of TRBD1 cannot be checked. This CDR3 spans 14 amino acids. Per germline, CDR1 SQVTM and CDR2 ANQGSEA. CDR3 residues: CSVESPGATYEQYF.